The 11 T cell receptor beta chains reported below all come from one sample, sequenced in a study of blood T cell repertoires in COVID-19. TCRdb's table, derived via immunoSEQ multiplex PCR, lists solely in-frame clones and lacks some. The sample includes roughly 91,000 clones, over 80% of them seen just once. Specimen: peripheral blood. Source of these receptors: a man in his 70s with active or convalescent COVID-19.

The chain combines TRBV18 with TRBJ2-7; TRBD1 matches at 7 bases. The V gene end was trimmed by 5 bases and the J gene end by 2 bases; junction bases not matched to a gene: 6. Germline V gene lookup returns CDR1 KGHSH and CDR2 LQKENI. There are 14 residues in the CDR3. This chain's CDR3 is CASSRGQIPYEQYF. The DNA of the CDR3 is TGTGCCAGCTCAAGGGGACAGATTCCCTACGAGCAGTACTTC.

The V and J genes are TRBV15 and TRBJ1-1; D unclear. The V end lost 1 base, the J end lost 3 bases, and 6 bases lay between the germline ends. Germline V CDR1 and CDR2: LNHNV, YYDKDF (reference sequence). The CDR3 is 13 amino acids. Here the CDR3 DNA reads TGTGCCACCAGCAGAGCGGCGGACACTGAAGCTTTCTTT. As protein: CATSRAADTEAFF.

The chain uses TRBV7-2 and TRBJ1-6, with D hard to call. Trimming cost V 7 bases and J 7 bases, with 17 bases left between them. Germline CDR1 is SGHTA and CDR2 is FQGNSA. CDR3 length equals 15 residues. The CDR3 nucleotides are TGTGCCAGCACCCACGGACCGGGAGGGAATTCACCCCTCCACTTT. Protein sequence: CASTHGPGGNSPLHF.

The CDR3 DNA sequence: TGTGCCAGTAGTATCCGAGGCCAGGGGGCTATTTCCTCCTACAATGAGCAGTTCTTC. Residues: CASSIRGQGAISSYNEQFF. The chain uses TRBV19 and TRBJ2-1; 8 bases align to TRBD1. V was pared by 3 bases and J by 0 bases, with 13 bases of the junction left unmatched. CDR1 is LNHDA, CDR2 SQIVND, per germline (reference sequence). This CDR3 has 19 amino acids.

This chain joins TRBV5-1 and TRBJ1-4; no firm D call. Between the trimmed V and J ends, which lost 3 bases and 0 bases, there was a span of 9 bases. The germline CDR1 and CDR2 sequences are SGHRS and YFSETQ. CDR3 length: 15 residues. The CDR3 loop is CASSSGRTTNEKLFF. CDR3 nucleotides: TGCGCCAGCAGCTCCGGGAGAACAACTAATGAAAAACTGTTTTTT.

This clone was counted a single time. The chain couples TRBV9 to TRBJ1-4; no reliable D call. This CDR3 has 15 residues. Germline lookup yields CDR1 SGDLS and CDR2 YYNGEE. The V end lost 3 bases, the J end lost 4 bases, and 13 bases lay between the germline ends. The CDR3 region is CASSASRAGNEKLFF. DNA for the CDR3: TGTGCCAGCAGCGCTTCAAGGGCGGGTAATGAAAAACTGTTTTTT.

The chain has TRBV18 and TRBJ2-7; no clear D gene. The germline gives CDR1 KGHSH, CDR2 LQKENI. CDR3 length: 13 residues. Trimming removed 2 bases at V and 2 bases at J, with 7 bases between. The CDR3 is CASSPSIPYEQYF. The CDR3 nucleotides are TGTGCCAGCTCACCAAGCATCCCCTACGAGCAGTACTTC.

The rearrangement uses TRBV10-3 and TRBJ2-5; 9 nucleotides align to TRBD1. CDR3 length: 15 residues. Germline-derived CDR1 and CDR2 are ENHRY and SYGVKD. J was trimmed by 1 base and V by 2 bases; bases with no gene match: 2. The CDR3 loop is CAISENRGRQETQYF. The CDR3 coding sequence is TGTGCCATCAGTGAGAACAGGGGGCGCCAAGAGACCCAGTACTTC.

This clone was seen a single time. The chain uses TRBV5-5 and TRBJ2-7, with a weak D call TRBD2 (7 bases). Per the germline V gene, CDR1 is SGHKS and CDR2 is YYEKEE (reference sequence). Between the trimmed V and J ends, which lost 4 bases and 6 bases, there was a span of 17 bases. The CDR3 is made up of 14 amino acids. CDR3: CASSPVGGVGEQYF. CDR3 nucleotide sequence: TGTGCCAGCAGCCCGGTAGGGGGGGTGGGCGAGCAGTACTTC. Together with reference TRBV5-5 and TRBJ2-7, the CDR3 gives the full variable domain: DAGVTQSPTHLIKTRGQQVTLRCSPISGHKSVSWYQQVLGQGPQFIFQYYEKEERGRGNFPDRFSARQFPNYSSELNVNALLLGDSALYLCASSPVGGVGEQYFGPGTRLTVT.

The V gene is TRBV2, the J gene TRBJ1-1; 7 bases agree with TRBD1. V dropped 4 bases and J dropped 1; count of bases not matched to a gene: 3. This CDR3 is 14 amino acids long. Germline CDR1 SNHLY, CDR2 FYNNEI. The chain's CDR3 is CASSGRQGNTEAFF. CDR3 sequence (DNA): TGTGCCAGCAGTGGCCGACAGGGGAACACTGAAGCTTTCTTT.

V usage is TRBV9 and J usage is TRBJ1-3; D is unclear. The germline V gene has CDR1 SGDLS and CDR2 YYNGEE. The V gene lost 0 bases and the J gene lost 0 bases, with 4 bases spanning the gap. The CDR3 totals 14 residues. This CDR3 is CASSVALSGNTIYF. The CDR3 DNA sequence: TGTGCCAGCAGCGTAGCTCTCTCTGGAAACACCATATATTTT.